One sample yielded the 12 T cell receptor beta chains listed below, sequenced in a study of blood T cells in healthy people across ages. PCR was performed a second time for about 7 to 12 cycles using a sample-barcoded 5' primer and a J-beta primer mix. One entry per CDR3 protein results from TCRdb running MiXCR on the 5' RACE reads. Of hundreds of thousands of distinct CDR3 sequences listed, roughly a quarter are singletons. Another study also made use of these data, one on T cells of mothers and their children.

Sequenced material: blood. The receptors were gathered from a boy aged 2 to 9 in good health.

This chain joins TRBV20-1 and TRBJ1-2, with TRBD1 as a possible D gene (6 bases). The germline V and J ends were trimmed by 6 bases and 0 bases, with 8 bases remaining between them. CDR1 and CDR2 (germline): DFQATT, SNEGSKA (reference sequence). This CDR3 comprises 12 residues. The CDR3 DNA is TGCAGTGCCAGGGACACTAACTATGGCTACACCTTC. Its translation: CSARDTNYGYTF.

Note on this clonotype: A much more abundant neighbour one base away suggests this may be a read error. The V call is TRBV25-1, the J call TRBJ2-6; D might be TRBD1 (5 bases). The V end lost 4 bases, the J end lost 0 bases, and 7 bases lay between the germline ends. The CDR3 totals 15 residues. Germline V gene sequence: CDR1 MGHDK, CDR2 SYGVNS. CDR3 in amino acids: CASSARDSGANVLTF. The CDR3 bases are TGTGCCAGCAGTGCCAGGGACTCTGGGGCCAACGTCCTGACTTTC.

This clonotype was seen a few times. V and J are TRBV29-1 and TRBJ1-2; possibly TRBD1 for D (6 bases). V was trimmed by 6 bases and J by 0 bases, leaving 17 bases between them. Germline V gene lookup returns CDR1 SQVTM and CDR2 ANQGSEA. The CDR3 is 15 residues long. CDR3 region: CSVLTRAGANYGYTF. The CDR3 DNA is TGCAGCGTCCTCACCCGAGCAGGGGCTAACTATGGCTACACCTTC. Filled out from reference TRBV29-1 and TRBJ1-2, the complete variable domain reads SAVISQKPSRDICQRGTSLTIQCQVDSQVTMMFWYRQQPGQSLTLIATANQGSEATYESGFVIDKFPISRPNLTFSTLTVSNMSPEDSSIYLCSVLTRAGANYGYTFGSGTRLTVV.

The chain's CDR3 is CATSRDQAGGEETQYF. The CDR3 bases are TGTGCCACCAGCAGAGATCAGGCAGGGGGCGAAGAGACCCAGTACTTC. The rearrangement joins TRBV15 to TRBJ2-5; 8 bases line up with TRBD1. The CDR3 spans 16 residues. Germline trimming cut 0 bases from V and 3 bases from J; bases unmatched to any gene: 6. CDR1 is LNHNV and CDR2 is YYDKDF in the germline V gene (reference sequence).

This clonotype was observed a handful of times. The chain couples TRBV19 to TRBJ2-5; D may match TRBD1 or TRBD2 (5 bases each). TRBJ2-1 matches the DNA end more closely, so the J call is doubtful. CDR3 length: 14 residues. The V gene's germline CDR1 is LNHDA and CDR2 SQIVND (reference sequence). The CDR3 sequence is CARDGWGIHNEQFF. The DNA for the CDR3 is TGTGCCAGAGACGGGTGGGGGATCCACAATGAGCAGTTCTTC.

A note on this clonotype: Since a much larger clone is just one base distant, this may be a read error. The genes are TRBV20-1 and TRBJ2-5; tentative D call: TRBD1 (6 bases). The CDR3 is 13 residues long. From germline, CDR1 is DFQATT and CDR2 SNEGSKA (reference sequence). The ends were cut back, 3 bases at V and 0 bases at J, with 8 bases in the middle. The CDR3 DNA is TGCAGTGCTAGCCGGGACAACCAAGAGACCCAGTACTTC. It translates to CSASRDNQETQYF.

The chain carries TRBV7-2 and TRBJ2-7; no clear D. The ends were cut back, 1 base at V and 2 bases at J, with 9 bases in the middle. Germline loops: CDR1 SGHTA, CDR2 FQGNSA. The CDR3 runs to 14 residues. The CDR3 DNA sequence: TGTGCCAGCAGCTTAGGGCCACTACCCTACGAGCAGTACTTC. Amino acids: CASSLGPLPYEQYF.

This clonotype has just a few counts. The chain is built from TRBV7-2 and TRBJ1-1; D unclear. Germline-derived CDR1 and CDR2 are SGHTA and FQGNSA. There are 14 residues in the CDR3. The ends were cut back, 5 bases at V and 0 bases at J, with 10 bases in the middle. The CDR3 loop is CASSPNSLNTEAFF. The CDR3 bases are TGTGCCAGCAGCCCAAACTCACTGAACACTGAAGCTTTCTTT. The full variable domain, completed using reference TRBV7-2 and TRBJ1-1, is GAGVSQSPSNKVTEKGKDVELRCDPISGHTALYWYRQSLGQGLEFLIYFQGNSAPDKSGLPSDRFSAERTGGSVSTLTIQRTQQEDSAVYLCASSPNSLNTEAFFGQGTRLTVV.

J is TRBJ1-1 and V is TRBV29-1; TRBD1 might be the D (5 bases). CDR3 length: 14 residues. V was cut by 4 bases and J by 3 bases, with 15 bases left in between. In germline, CDR1 is SQVTM, CDR2 ANQGSEA. DNA for the CDR3: TGCAGCGTTGCAGGGCTGGCTGTGGACACTGAAGCTTTCTTT. This encodes CSVAGLAVDTEAFF.

This chain joins TRBV30 and TRBJ1-2; no definite D call. Germline loops: CDR1 GTSNPN, CDR2 SVGIG (reference sequence). The CDR3 sequence is 12 residues long. V was trimmed by 4 bases and J by 4 bases, leaving 10 bases between them. The CDR3 spells CAWNLGSYGYTF. The CDR3, as DNA: TGTGCCTGGAATCTGGGGTCCTATGGCTACACCTTC.

This chain uses TRBV14 with TRBJ2-7; D is unresolved. The CDR3 length is 14 residues. Trimming shortened V by 0 bases and J by 6 bases, and 12 bases separated the two germline ends. Per the germline V gene, CDR1 is SGHDN and CDR2 is FVKESK. CDR3 loop: CASSQDSGLGEQYF. As DNA, the CDR3 is TGTGCCAGCAGCCAAGACTCCGGGTTGGGCGAGCAGTACTTC. The whole variable domain, remainder taken from reference TRBV14 and TRBJ2-7, is EAGVTQFPSHSVIEKGQTVTLRCDPISGHDNLYWYRRVMGKEIKFLLHFVKESKQDESGMPNNRFLAERTGGTYSTLKVQPAELEDSGVYFCASSQDSGLGEQYFGPGTRLTVT.

This clonotype was recorded a few times. CDR3 region: CASSTEGTGANVLTF. The CDR3 bases are TGTGCCAGCAGTACGGAAGGGACTGGGGCCAACGTCCTGACTTTC. The chain uses TRBV12-3 or TRBV12-4 and TRBJ2-6; D unresolved. The germline V and J ends were trimmed by 5 bases and 2 bases, with 10 bases remaining between them. The CDR3 has 15 residues.